These T cell receptor beta chains were read from a single sample in a study of blood T cell repertoires in COVID-19. Data came from immunoSEQ multiplex PCR; TCRdb stores just in-frame clones and leaves some out. The top ten clones hold 7% to 8% of a sample with 150,000 to 200,000 clones, 87% of them seen once. The sample was PBMCs or T cells enriched from blood (not recorded which). These receptors were taken from a woman aged 45 to 65 who had recovered from COVID-19. The CDR3 runs from the conserved cysteine through the conserved F or W. The order of the fields is V gene, CDR3 protein.

TRBV19,CASTSGNYGYTF
TRBV5-4,CASSTMTGNSYEQYF
TRBV19,CASNSGTSGRTDTQYF
TRBV30,CAWTQASFGNTIYF
TRBV3-1/TRBV3-2,CASSPSAGLAGPGELFF
TRBV24-1,CATSDTTGGEGQPQHF
TRBV19,CASSDLGGSYEQYF
TRBV6-5,CASMRSNEQFF
TRBV3-1/TRBV3-2,CASSQGLAGIVQRELFF
TRBV2,CASSELAGDADTQYF
TRBV9,CASSVGVEETQYF
TRBV20-1,CSAGAGGPTYEQYF
TRBV18,CASSPSRREGSEQFF
TRBV10-2,CASSESPAAGTQNRRYF
TRBV2,CASRDSRGNQPQHF
TRBV6-5,CASSYSGTTYEQYF
TRBV6-5,CASSPHYEQYF
TRBV30,CAWGAGAKRGNIQYF
TRBV28,CASSPGLAETDTQYF
TRBV3-1/TRBV3-2,CASSPGWGPRDEQYF
TRBV7-2,CASSLEQIYGYTF
TRBV4-2,CASSQQEDYEQYF
TRBV7-6,CASSFNGGAGANVLTF
TRBV5-1,CASSSTSNPIQSQGGYTF
TRBV18,CASSTETGGYTF
TRBV18,CASSPASGSDNEQFF
TRBV5-8,CASSPGLAGQETQYF
TRBV5-1,CASSLWGVNTEAFF
TRBV15,CATSRDGGTGQALYGYTF
TRBV10-1,CASSGTLAGAEDTQYF
TRBV27,CASRPRGRDTEAFF
TRBV30,CAWSRNLAVPSYEQYF
TRBV7-3,CASSLQGAGYGYTF
TRBV5-1,CASGYRGMNTEAFF
TRBV6-5,CASSYSFRGKYEQYF
TRBV25-1,CASSEYVGYGYTF
TRBV29-1,CSVLAAAPYEQYF
TRBV7-9,CASSLSGANYEQYF
TRBV6-1,CASSESQFYQAHEQFF
TRBV7-2,CASSLGGGRETQYF
TRBV4-1,CASSQPQPGLAGSTDTQYF
TRBV13,CASSLQGRDPGELFF
TRBV11-3,CASSLRGEAFF
TRBV11-3,CASSLGIPGQGIQETQYF
TRBV7-3,CASSSLPGPPSGGGYTQYF
TRBV10-2,CASSVGGNTEAFF
TRBV7-8,CASSRHIEGEQFF
TRBV7-3,CASSPSGQSGSPLHF
TRBV6-4,CASSGVAGVDTQYF
TRBV29-1,CSVEQGGYTF
TRBV3-1/TRBV3-2,CASSQGTGGETQYF
TRBV11-3,CASSWGEETQYF
TRBV11-3,CASSPRDRGQKLFF
TRBV7-2,CASSPRGGYEQYF
TRBV7-9,CASSFFSGGTQYF